Presented here are 8 T cell receptor beta chains from one specimen sequenced in a study of cytomegalovirus exposure and HLA in healthy donors. The PCR used 60 Vbeta and 13 Jbeta primers. Some clones are missing from TCRdb's copy, which holds only in-frame ones; the method was immunoSEQ multiplex PCR. The sample has about 150,000 clones, 65% to 80% seen once. Material: PBMCs. Receptor source: a male donor in good health and CMV-seronegative.

This clone was detected only a few times. The V gene is TRBV9, the J gene TRBJ2-3; 9 nucleotides agree with TRBD2. This CDR3 region has 17 residues. CDR1 SGDLS and CDR2 YYNGEE come from the germline V gene. The J segment lost 3 bases and the V segment lost 3 bases, leaving 11 bases of the junction unmatched. The DNA for the CDR3 is TGTGCCAGCAGCGAAGCCCTCTTGCGGGGGGGAACAGATACGCAGTATTTT. This gives the protein CASSEALLRGGTDTQYF.

The rearrangement joins TRBV30 to TRBJ1-6; 7 bases line up with TRBD1. Germline assignment: CDR1 GTSNPN and CDR2 SVGIG (reference sequence). This CDR3 contains 14 residues. The J segment lost 10 bases and the V segment lost 2 bases, leaving 8 bases of the junction unmatched. CDR3 protein: CAWSRRQGSSPLHF. The CDR3 DNA reads as TGTGCCTGGAGTAGGCGACAGGGTAGCTCACCCCTCCACTTT.

V usage is TRBV27 and J usage is TRBJ2-2, with 9 bases matching TRBD2. CDR1 and CDR2 from the germline V gene are MNHEY and SMNVEV (reference sequence). After removal of 3 bases from V and 11 bases from J, the junction contained 7 bases not matched to a gene. This CDR3 contains 14 residues. The CDR3 DNA reads TGTGCCAGCAGTTTTATACGCGGGGGGGCTGAGCTGTTTTTT. Residues: CASSFIRGGAELFF.

The chain combines TRBV27 with TRBJ2-7; tentatively, D is TRBD1 (5 bases). Looked up from germline, CDR1 is MNHEY and CDR2 is SMNVEV (reference sequence). V lost 3 bases to trimming and J lost 3 bases, with 12 bases between them. The CDR3 covers 14 residues. The CDR3 sequence is CASSLDNRFYEQYF. As DNA, the CDR3 is TGTGCCAGCAGTTTGGACAACCGATTCTACGAGCAGTACTTC.

The chain links TRBV2 to TRBJ2-7, with a weak D call TRBD1 (5 bases). This CDR3 region has 15 residues. CDR1 and CDR2 from the germline V gene are SNHLY and FYNNEI. V was trimmed by 7 bases and J by 0 bases, leaving 16 bases between them. In DNA form, the CDR3 reads TGTGCCAGCACCCTGGGGCAGGGTGGCTCCTACGAGCAGTACTTC. Encoded protein: CASTLGQGGSYEQYF.

The chain recombines TRBV7-8 with TRBJ2-3; D perhaps matches TRBD2 (6 bases). The germline CDR1 and CDR2 sequences are SGHVS and FQNEAQ. CDR3 size: 16 residues. V lost 4 bases to trimming and J lost 2 bases, with 16 bases between them. CDR3 nucleotide sequence: TGTGCCAGCAGCTACCTCGGCGGGGAACCCACAGATACGCAGTATTTT. It translates to CASSYLGGEPTDTQYF.

This sequence joins TRBV5-1 and TRBJ2-7, with 10 positions matching TRBD1. Germline V gene data show CDR1 as SGHRS and CDR2 as YFSETQ. Losses at the gene ends were 1 base for V and 4 bases for J; bases not matched to a gene: 5. The CDR3 runs 15 residues. The CDR3 loop is CASSLTRTGGYEQYF. The CDR3 DNA reads as TGCGCCAGCAGCTTGACGAGGACAGGGGGTTACGAGCAGTACTTC. The whole variable domain, filled in from reference TRBV5-1 and TRBJ2-7, reads KAGVTQTPRYLIKTRGQQVTLSCSPISGHRSVSWYQQTPGQGLQFLFEYFSETQRNKGNFPGRFSGRQFSNSRSEMNVSTLELGDSALYLCASSLTRTGGYEQYFGPGTRLTVT.

The CDR3 region has the DNA TGTGCCAGCAGCTTGGCCAGGGCAGATCCTCGGTTCTTC. Its protein product is CASSLARADPRFF. The rearrangement uses TRBV5-4 and TRBJ2-1, with D maybe TRBD1 (5 bases). The germline V gene has CDR1 SGHNT and CDR2 YYREEE (reference sequence). Trimming took off 0 bases at V and 15 bases at J, with 16 bases between the two ends. The CDR3 totals 13 residues.